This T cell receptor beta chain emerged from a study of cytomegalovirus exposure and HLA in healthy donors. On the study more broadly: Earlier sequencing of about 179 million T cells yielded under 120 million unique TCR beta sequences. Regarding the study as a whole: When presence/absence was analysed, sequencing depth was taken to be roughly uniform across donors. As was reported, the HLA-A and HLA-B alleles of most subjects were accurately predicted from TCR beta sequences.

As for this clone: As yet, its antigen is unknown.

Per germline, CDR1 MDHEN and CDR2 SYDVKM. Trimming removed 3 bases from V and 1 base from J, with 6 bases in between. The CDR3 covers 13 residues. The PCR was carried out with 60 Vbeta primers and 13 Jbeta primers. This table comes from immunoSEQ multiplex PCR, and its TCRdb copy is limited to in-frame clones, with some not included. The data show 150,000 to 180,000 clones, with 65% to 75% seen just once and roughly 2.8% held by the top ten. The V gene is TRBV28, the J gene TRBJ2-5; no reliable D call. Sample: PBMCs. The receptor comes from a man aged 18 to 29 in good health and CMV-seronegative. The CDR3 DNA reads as TGTGCCAGCAGTTTCCGAGCCCAAGAGACCCAGTACTTC. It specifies CASSFRAQETQYF.